The sequence of this T cell receptor beta chain was determined in a study of T cell changes during pregnancy in multiple sclerosis. Some clones are missing from TCRdb's copy, which holds only in-frame ones; the method was immunoSEQ multiplex PCR. The sample carries around 70,000 clones, 92% recorded once. CDR3 length: 16 amino acids. V was cut by 0 bases and J by 1 base, with 14 bases left in between. CDR1 and CDR2 from the germline V gene are SGHDT and YYEEEE. The TCR originated in a female donor in good health, enrolled as a control in a pregnancy study. The chain has TRBV5-6 and TRBJ2-7; D remains unclear. Sequenced here: peripheral blood, sampled in the first trimester of pregnancy. In nucleotides, the CDR3 is TGTGCCAGCAGCTTGGTGGGCGCCGAGCTTTCCTACGAGCAGTACTTC. Amino acid sequence: CASSLVGAELSYEQYF.